The rows below give T cell receptor beta chains drawn from one sample of a study of OX40 agonist ivuxolimab in advanced cancers. The protocol was immunoSEQ multiplex PCR, while the TCRdb copy is restricted to in-frame clones and leaves out a portion. The sample contains tens of thousands of clones, more than 85% of which appear only once. Sequences were derived from CD4+ or CD8+ T cells sorted from blood, sampled in a trial of the OX40 agonist ivuxolimab. These receptors all stem from an adult with an advanced solid tumor such as melanoma, head and neck, liver or kidney cancer. Each CDR3 is given with its conserved first and last residue. D genes are given only for firm matches. Clone size is stated in some rows and not others, as once, few, many or a class when expanded.

clone_size	cdr3_length	v_call	j_call	d_call	cdr3_nt	cdr3_aa
.	14	TRBV15	TRBJ2-5	.	TGTGCCACCAGCAGAGTCAGGCAACAAGAGACCCAGTACTTC	CATSRVRQQETQYF
.	15	TRBV5-6	TRBJ1-5	.	TGTGCCAGCAGCTTGTTTTGGGGGGGCAATCAGCCCCAGCATTTT	CASSLFWGGNQPQHF
.	13	TRBV30	TRBJ2-7	TRBD1	TGTGCCCGGAGCGGACAGGGGGCGTACGAGCAGTACTTC	CARSGQGAYEQYF
.	15	TRBV15	TRBJ1-4	.	TGTGCCACCAGCCAACTGGCGGTAACTAATGAAAAACTGTTTTTT	CATSQLAVTNEKLFF
.	14	TRBV15	TRBJ1-5	.	TGTGCCACCAGCAAGGAACGTAGCAATCAGCCCCAGCATTTT	CATSKERSNQPQHF
.	13	TRBV19	TRBJ1-5	.	TGTGCCAGTAGTACAGGGTCGGGGGAGCCCCAGCATTTT	CASSTGSGEPQHF
.	14	TRBV27	TRBJ2-7	.	TGTGCCAGCAGTTTCCGGGACGGAGCCTACGAGCAGTACTTC	CASSFRDGAYEQYF
few	12	TRBV6-1	TRBJ1-1	.	TGTGCCAGCCCGGGGCTGGGAACTGAAGCTTTCTTT	CASPGLGTEAFF
.	15	TRBV19	TRBJ2-1	.	TGTGCCAGTAGTTCCCAGACTAGGGGGTACAATGAGCAGTTCTTC	CASSSQTRGYNEQFF
.	16	TRBV28	TRBJ1-2	.	TGTGCCAGCAGTACCCTCAGGGAGGCCGCTAACTATGGCTACACCTTC	CASSTLREAANYGYTF
.	14	TRBV28	TRBJ1-2	TRBD1	TGTGCCAGCAGTTTAAGACAGGGGGGGTATGGCTACACCTTC	CASSLRQGGYGYTF
once	15	TRBV27	TRBJ2-1	TRBD2	TGTGCCAGCAACTATGGGACTAGCGCCAACAATGAGCAGTTCTTC	CASNYGTSANNEQFF
.	14	TRBV19	TRBJ1-6	.	TGTGCCAGTAGTATAGCCGTGGGAAATTCACCCCTCCACTTT	CASSIAVGNSPLHF
.	15	TRBV13	TRBJ2-7	TRBD2	TGTGCCAGCAGCCCCCAAAGCCGGGGGGACTACGAGCAGTACTTC	CASSPQSRGDYEQYF
few	21	TRBV10-3	TRBJ2-3	TRBD2	TGTGCCATCAGTGAGCCCGTCGGGGGGACTAGCGGGGGGACTAGCACAGATACGCAGTATTTT	CAISEPVGGTSGGTSTDTQYF
.	17	TRBV5-1	TRBJ2-7	TRBD2	TGCGCCAGCAGCCCTTGGACTAGCGGGAGCTCCTACCACGAGCAGTACTTC	CASSPWTSGSSYHEQYF
.	11	TRBV7-7	TRBJ1-1	.	TGTGCTAGCACCAACGGGGCTGAAGCTTTCTTT	CASTNGAEAFF
.	12	TRBV19	TRBJ2-3	.	TGTGCCAGCTCAGAGGGTGCAGATACGCAGTATTTT	CASSEGADTQYF
.	15	TRBV11-1	TRBJ1-6	.	TGTGCCAGCAGCGAACTCGACACACAGAATTCACCCCTCCACTTT	CASSELDTQNSPLHF
.	15	TRBV4-1	TRBJ2-7	.	TGCGCCAGCAGCCAAGGCATGGAGGGTGTCTACGAGCAGTACTTC	CASSQGMEGVYEQYF
.	11	TRBV11-2	TRBJ2-3	.	TGTGCCAGCAGCTTAGGGCACGAGCAGTATTTT	CASSLGHEQYF
.	13	TRBV28	TRBJ2-1	.	TGTGCCAGCAGTTTTTCGGTGGGGGTTGAGCAGTTCTTC	CASSFSVGVEQFF
.	15	TRBV11-2	TRBJ2-5	.	TGTGCCAGCAGCTACTCCGGGACACAACAAGAGACCCAGTACTTC	CASSYSGTQQETQYF
.	15	TRBV6-5	TRBJ2-2	TRBD2	TGTGCCAGCAGTCCCAGCGGGGGCTATACCGGGGAGCTGTTTTTT	CASSPSGGYTGELFF
.	17	TRBV29-1	TRBJ1-4	.	TGCAGCGTTGAAGTCACAGCCGTAGCTGCAACTAATGAAAAACTGTTTTTT	CSVEVTAVAATNEKLFF
.	15	TRBV18	TRBJ1-6	.	TGTGCCAGCTCTGTCCGGGACGAAAGTAATTCACCCCTCCACTTT	CASSVRDESNSPLHF
.	13	TRBV27	TRBJ2-7	.	TGTGCCAGCAGTTATGCGGCATTCTACGAGCAGTACTTC	CASSYAAFYEQYF
.	15	TRBV14	TRBJ2-7	TRBD2	TGTGCCAGCAGCCAAGTTGGGGCGGGACTATACGAGCAGTACTTC	CASSQVGAGLYEQYF
.	16	TRBV19	TRBJ1-4	.	TGTGCCAGTAGTCCGTCGTATTGGGCAACTAATGAAAAACTGTTTTTT	CASSPSYWATNEKLFF
.	18	TRBV5-6	TRBJ1-1	.	TGTGCCAGCAGCCGAGATCAAGGGACACCGATACCCTACACTGAAGCTTTCTTT	CASSRDQGTPIPYTEAFF
.	11	TRBV5-6	TRBJ2-7	TRBD2	TGTGCCAGCAGTGGACTAGACGAGCAGTACTTC	CASSGLDEQYF
few	12	TRBV4-1	TRBJ2-3	.	TGCGCCAGCAGCCAGGGCCCAGATACGCAGTATTTT	CASSQGPDTQYF
.	12	TRBV19	TRBJ1-1	.	TGTGCCAGTAGTACCCAGGGTGGCGAAGCTTTCTTT	CASSTQGGEAFF
.	12	TRBV19	TRBJ2-2	.	TGTGCCACCCACCCCGGGACCGGGGAGCTGTTTTTT	CATHPGTGELFF
.	15	TRBV19	TRBJ2-1	.	TGTGCCAGTAGTATCTGGTCGGGGGCGGGAAATGAGCAGTTCTTC	CASSIWSGAGNEQFF
.	16	TRBV11-2	TRBJ2-5	TRBD1	TGTGCCAGCAGCCCCTGGACAGGGGTGTACCAAGAGACCCAGTACTTC	CASSPWTGVYQETQYF
.	13	TRBV27	TRBJ2-7	.	TGTGCCAGCAGTTTGTCAGCGGGTGTGGAGCAGTACTTC	CASSLSAGVEQYF
.	12	TRBV29-1	TRBJ2-1	.	TGCAGCGTTGAAAGGCAGTACAATGAGCAGTTCTTC	CSVERQYNEQFF
once	16	TRBV19	TRBJ2-3	TRBD1	TGTGCCAGTACCCTTACCCCGGGACAGGGCACAGATACGCAGTATTTT	CASTLTPGQGTDTQYF
.	13	TRBV7-9	TRBJ2-7	TRBD1	TGTGCCAGCAGTCCCGGACAGGGGGGCGAGCAGTACTTC	CASSPGQGGEQYF
.	16	TRBV7-8	TRBJ2-6	.	TGTGCCAGCAGCCCCACCCCCGGGCCTGCGGCCAACGTCCTGACTTTC	CASSPTPGPAANVLTF
.	15	TRBV19	TRBJ2-7	.	TGTGCCAGTAGTATAGGGGCAGGGAGAGTCTACGAGCAGTACTTC	CASSIGAGRVYEQYF
.	13	TRBV7-9	TRBJ2-7	.	TGTGCCAGCAGGACTCTAGGGGGAAACGAGCAGTACTTC	CASRTLGGNEQYF
.	13	TRBV7-7	TRBJ2-7	.	TGTGCTAGCAGCCTAGCTGGCTCCTACGAGCAGTACTTC	CASSLAGSYEQYF
.	13	TRBV27	TRBJ2-1	.	TGTGCCAGCAGTTTTTCGGTCTACAATGAGCAGTTCTTC	CASSFSVYNEQFF
once	16	TRBV5-6	TRBJ2-5	.	TGTGCCAGCAGGTTACGGGACGGCCCAATCCAAGAGACCCAGTACTTC	CASRLRDGPIQETQYF
.	16	TRBV7-2	TRBJ2-3	TRBD1	TGTGCCAGCAGCAGCGCTTGGGACAGCTTCACAGATACGCAGTATTTT	CASSSAWDSFTDTQYF
.	16	TRBV6-5	TRBJ1-2	TRBD1	TGTGCCAGCAGTTCCCAGGGGGGGGGCACCCCTGATGGCTACACCTTC	CASSSQGGGTPDGYTF
.	15	TRBV27	TRBJ1-2	TRBD1	TGTGCCAGCAGTTTATACCAGGGGGCTAACTATGGCTACACCTTC	CASSLYQGANYGYTF
.	12	TRBV19	TRBJ2-5	.	TGTGCCACCTGGGACACACAAGAGACCCAGTACTTC	CATWDTQETQYF
once	12	TRBV14	TRBJ2-5	.	TGTGCCAGCAGCCAAGTGCCAGGGGAGCAGTACTTC	CASSQVPGEQYF
.	14	TRBV14	TRBJ2-1	.	TGTGCCAGCAGCCAAGCTACTATGGGGGGAGAGCAGTTCTTC	CASSQATMGGEQFF
.	12	TRBV27	TRBJ2-1	.	TGTGCCAGCAGCGGGTTTAACAATGAGCAGTTCTTC	CASSGFNNEQFF
.	13	TRBV29-1	TRBJ2-7	.	TGCAGCTGCACGGCAGGGATCTCCTACGAGCAGTACTTC	CSCTAGISYEQYF
.	13	TRBV19	TRBJ1-5	.	TGTGCCAGTAGTCGAGATGGCAATCAGCCCCAGCATTTT	CASSRDGNQPQHF
.	14	TRBV7-9	TRBJ2-5	TRBD1	TGTGCCAGCAGCTCGTGGGACAGAAAAGAGACCCAGTACTTC	CASSSWDRKETQYF
once	13	TRBV29-1	TRBJ2-1	TRBD1	TGCAGCGTCCTAATGGACAGGACGATCGAGCAGTTCTTC	CSVLMDRTIEQFF
.	16	TRBV7-9	TRBJ2-3	.	TGTGCCAGCAGCCCCGCCGGACAGCTTGACACAGATACGCAGTATTTT	CASSPAGQLDTDTQYF
.	16	TRBV7-9	TRBJ2-7	TRBD2	TGTGCCAGCAGCCCCCGGACTAGCGGGAGGGCCTACGAGCAGTACTTC	CASSPRTSGRAYEQYF
.	13	TRBV5-1	TRBJ2-7	TRBD1	TGCGCCAGCAGAGGGCAGGGGGCTAGCGAGCAGTACTTC	CASRGQGASEQYF